This record looks at one TCR beta chain sequence and its context. Its antigen is unidentified. Libraries were prepared by immunoSEQ multiplex PCR; TCRdb keeps only in-frame clonotypes and omits some of them. The sample has some 120,000 clones; around three quarters are singletons. The time point: week 11, during vaccination. Topical imiquimod was applied with each vaccine dose, which held 300 ug of mutant IDH1 20-mer peptide. The data stem from a study of a mutant IDH1 vaccine in newly diagnosed glioma. About the research overall: Weeks 1, 3, 5, 7, 11, 15, 19 and 23 were when patients received their eight vaccinations. Findings and caveats of the study: Of all patients, about 93% showed vaccine-induced immune responses.

The CDR3 is 15 residues long. The V gene end was trimmed by 5 bases and the J gene end by 2 bases; junction bases not matched to a gene: 4. Germline-derived CDR1 and CDR2 are SGHTA and FQGTGA. The material sequenced was PBMCs, taken from a glioma patient whose treatment included an IDH1 peptide vaccine. This chain joins TRBV7-3 and TRBJ2-3; 10 bases align to TRBD2. The sequence derives from a man in his forties or fifties with glioma. CDR3 bases: TGTGCCAGCAGCCTAGGACTAGCGGACACAGATACGCAGTATTTT. Its protein is CASSLGLADTDTQYF.